This T cell receptor (beta chain) emerged from a study of blood T cell repertoires in COVID-19 (dated by TCRdb to the early 2020s). In the study overall: Samples covering the acute and convalescent phases of COVID-19 were provided by collaborators in the United States, Italy and Spain. The material from the prospective study consisted of cDNA or gDNA derived from T cells, B-cell-depleted T cells, or PBMCs. Deeply sampled blood TCRbeta repertoires from subjects exposed to, actively infected with, or recovered from COVID-19 were included in the dataset. The repertoires were released in a freely available public database intended as a resource for research on the immune response to SARS-CoV-2. The samples were drawn from the first 160 participants of the ongoing ImmuneRACE study and from roughly 1,300 subjects provided by 6 global collaborators. Sample metadata almost always included a de-identified subject ID, COVID-19 status, age in years and sex. Where HLA class I and class II types were available, the types were taken from metadata supplied by the sample provider, not from assay-based typing. The paper's findings and limits, for the study overall: How much clinical and demographic metadata was included differed by source and by participant, and the metadata was provided uncurated.

Whole blood was collected in K2EDTA tubes by collaborating institutions according to the institutions' own protocols. For TCRbeta analysis, collaborators shipped samples as frozen whole blood, isolated PBMCs, or DNA extracted from either of those sample types. The immunoSEQ Assay, a bias-controlled multiplex PCR, was used to amplify TCRbeta CDR3 regions from genomic DNA. The published analysis was carried out like this. Within the assay, amplification of reference gene primers was used to estimate how many nucleated cells each sample contained. Sequence reads were collapsed and filtered to measure the absolute abundance of every unique TCRbeta CDR3 rearrangement. For each sample, productive Simpson clonality was calculated as the square root of Simpson's diversity index over productive rearrangements. TCRdb provides this immuneACCESS table in a form limited to in-frame rearrangements. Some clones are lacking; in checked studies, under half of them reflect an unresolved V gene, and why the rest are absent is not known. Clone size and V and J calls were adopted from that table, with D and trimming inferred from the DNA. The table for this sample lists 35,000 to 45,000 clones; about 85% of them were counted only once. The ten largest make up roughly a third of the sample.

With regard to this clone: Its binding antigen is unknown. Base-call qualities are not available, and no considerably larger clone is one nucleotide away.

The germline V gene gives CDR1 as SNHLY and CDR2 as FYNNEI. The CDR3 numbers 14 residues from cysteine through phenylalanine. Here the CDR3 DNA is all that survives: 42 bases in frame from base 1. The germline V and J ends show losses of 8 bases and 0 bases respectively, and no gene match explains 3 bases of the junction. The chain joins TRBV2 to TRBJ2-3; TRBD2 agrees with 9 junctional bases. The source of this sequence is a woman older than 75 with acute or convalescent COVID-19. The sequenced sample consisted of peripheral blood. The DNA is as follows: TGTGCCAGCCTTCTAGCGGGGAGCACAGATACGCAGTATTTT. Its translation is CASLLAGSTDTQYF.